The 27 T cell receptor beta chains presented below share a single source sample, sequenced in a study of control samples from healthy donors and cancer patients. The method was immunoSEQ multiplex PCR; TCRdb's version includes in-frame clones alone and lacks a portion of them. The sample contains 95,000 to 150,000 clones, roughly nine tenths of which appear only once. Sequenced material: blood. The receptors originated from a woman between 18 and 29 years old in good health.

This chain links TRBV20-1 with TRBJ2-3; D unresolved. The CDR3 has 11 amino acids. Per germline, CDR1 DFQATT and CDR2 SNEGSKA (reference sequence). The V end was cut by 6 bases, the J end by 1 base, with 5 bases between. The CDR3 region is CSAVRTDTQYF. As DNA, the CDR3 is TGCAGTGCCGTACGCACAGATACGCAGTATTTT.

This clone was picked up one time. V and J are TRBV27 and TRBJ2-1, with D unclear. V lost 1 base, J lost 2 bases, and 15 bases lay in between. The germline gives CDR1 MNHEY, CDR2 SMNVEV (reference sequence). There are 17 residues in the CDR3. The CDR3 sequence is CASSLYFLTVPYNEQFF. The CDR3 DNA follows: TGTGCCAGCAGTTTATACTTCCTAACGGTCCCCTACAATGAGCAGTTCTTC.

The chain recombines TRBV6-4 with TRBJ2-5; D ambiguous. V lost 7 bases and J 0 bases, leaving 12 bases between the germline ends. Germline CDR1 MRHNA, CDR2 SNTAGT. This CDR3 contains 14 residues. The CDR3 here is CASTAGLYQETQYF. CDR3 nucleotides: TGTGCCAGCACGGCAGGTTTGTACCAAGAGACCCAGTACTTC.

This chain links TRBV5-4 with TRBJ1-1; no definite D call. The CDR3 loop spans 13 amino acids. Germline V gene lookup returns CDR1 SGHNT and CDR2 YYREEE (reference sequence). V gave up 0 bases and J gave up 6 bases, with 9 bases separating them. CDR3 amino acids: CASSLDIPAEAFF. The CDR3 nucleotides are TGTGCCAGCAGCTTGGACATCCCCGCTGAAGCTTTCTTT.

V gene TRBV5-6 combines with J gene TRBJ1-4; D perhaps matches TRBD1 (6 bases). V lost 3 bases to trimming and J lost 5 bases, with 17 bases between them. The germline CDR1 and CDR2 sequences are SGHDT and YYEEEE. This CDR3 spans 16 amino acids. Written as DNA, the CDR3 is TGTGCCAGCAGCTGGGGGTTGACAGGCAAGAATGAAAAACTGTTTTTT. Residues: CASSWGLTGKNEKLFF.

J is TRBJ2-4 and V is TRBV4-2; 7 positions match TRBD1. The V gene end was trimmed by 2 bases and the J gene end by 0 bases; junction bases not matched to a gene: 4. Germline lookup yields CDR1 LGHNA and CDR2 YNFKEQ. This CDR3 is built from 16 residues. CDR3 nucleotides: TGTGCCAGCAGCCAACGACAGGGTCTAGCCAAAAACATTCAGTACTTC. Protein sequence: CASSQRQGLAKNIQYF.

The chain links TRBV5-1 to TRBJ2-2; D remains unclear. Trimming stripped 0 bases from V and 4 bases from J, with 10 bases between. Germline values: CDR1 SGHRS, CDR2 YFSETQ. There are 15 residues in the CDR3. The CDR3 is CASSLEVVFTGELFF. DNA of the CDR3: TGCGCCAGCAGCTTGGAGGTGGTTTTCACCGGGGAGCTGTTTTTT.

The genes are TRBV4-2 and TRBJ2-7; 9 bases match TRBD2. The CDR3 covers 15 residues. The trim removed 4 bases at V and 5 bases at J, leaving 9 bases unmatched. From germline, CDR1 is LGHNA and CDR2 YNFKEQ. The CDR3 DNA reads TGTGCCAGCAGCCGAGGGACTAGCCTCGGTGACGAGCAGTACTTC. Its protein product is CASSRGTSLGDEQYF.

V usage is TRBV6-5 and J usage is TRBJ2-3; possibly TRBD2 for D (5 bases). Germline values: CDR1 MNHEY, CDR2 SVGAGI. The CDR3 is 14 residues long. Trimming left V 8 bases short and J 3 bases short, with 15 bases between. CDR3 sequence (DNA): TGTGCCAGCTCCGGGTGGGGAGCGACAGATACGCAGTATTTT. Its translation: CASSGWGATDTQYF.

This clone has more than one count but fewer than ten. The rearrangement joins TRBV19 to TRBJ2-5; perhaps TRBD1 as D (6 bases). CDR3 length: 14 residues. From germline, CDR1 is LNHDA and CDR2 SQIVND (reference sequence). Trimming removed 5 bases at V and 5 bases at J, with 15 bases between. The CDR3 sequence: CASSPRRTGETQYF. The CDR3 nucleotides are TGTGCCAGTAGTCCGCGCCGTACAGGGGAGACCCAGTACTTC.

DNA of the CDR3: TGTGCCAGCAGTGATCGGCCCACAGATACGCAGTATTTT. It is translated as CASSDRPTDTQYF. J is TRBJ2-3 and V is TRBV2; D not certain. The CDR3 sequence is 13 residues long. The V gene lost 3 bases and the J gene lost 2 bases, with 6 bases spanning the gap. Germline V gives CDR1 SNHLY, CDR2 FYNNEI.

The CDR3 here is CASSIGVAVHGTDTQYF. DNA for the CDR3: TGTGCCAGTAGTATCGGGGTCGCGGTACATGGCACAGATACGCAGTATTTT. The chain joins TRBV19 to TRBJ2-3; maybe TRBD2 (5 bases). Germline V gene lookup returns CDR1 LNHDA and CDR2 SQIVND (reference sequence). The length of the CDR3 is 17 residues. Trimming stripped 3 bases from V and 1 base from J, with 17 bases between.

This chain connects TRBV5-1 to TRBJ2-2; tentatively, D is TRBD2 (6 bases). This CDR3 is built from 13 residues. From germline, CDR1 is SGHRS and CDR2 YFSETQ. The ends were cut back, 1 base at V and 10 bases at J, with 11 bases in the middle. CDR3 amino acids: CASSLTEGLELFF. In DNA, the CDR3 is TGCGCCAGCAGCTTGACGGAGGGTCTGGAGCTGTTTTTT. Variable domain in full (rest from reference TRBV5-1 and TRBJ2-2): KAGVTQTPRYLIKTRGQQVTLSCSPISGHRSVSWYQQTPGQGLQFLFEYFSETQRNKGNFPGRFSGRQFSNSRSEMNVSTLELGDSALYLCASSLTEGLELFFGEGSRLTVL.

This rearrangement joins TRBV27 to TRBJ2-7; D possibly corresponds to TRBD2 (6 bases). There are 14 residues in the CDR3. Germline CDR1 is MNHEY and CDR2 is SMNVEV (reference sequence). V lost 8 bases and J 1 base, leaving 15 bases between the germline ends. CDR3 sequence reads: CASRVYRGSYEQYF. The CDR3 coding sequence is TGTGCCAGCCGGGTCTATCGGGGGTCCTACGAGCAGTACTTC.

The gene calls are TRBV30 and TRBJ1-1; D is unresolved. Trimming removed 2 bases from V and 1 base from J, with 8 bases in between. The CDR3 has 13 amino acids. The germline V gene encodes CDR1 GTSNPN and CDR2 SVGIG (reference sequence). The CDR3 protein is CAWSFRKNTEAFF. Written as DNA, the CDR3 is TGTGCCTGGAGTTTCAGGAAGAACACTGAAGCTTTCTTT.

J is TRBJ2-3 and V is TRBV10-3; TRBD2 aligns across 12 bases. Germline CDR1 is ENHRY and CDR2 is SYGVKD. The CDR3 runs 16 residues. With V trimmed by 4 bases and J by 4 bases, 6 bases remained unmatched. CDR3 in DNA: TGTGCCATCAGTGCTCCTAGCGGGGGGGATTCAGATACGCAGTATTTT. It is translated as CAISAPSGGDSDTQYF.

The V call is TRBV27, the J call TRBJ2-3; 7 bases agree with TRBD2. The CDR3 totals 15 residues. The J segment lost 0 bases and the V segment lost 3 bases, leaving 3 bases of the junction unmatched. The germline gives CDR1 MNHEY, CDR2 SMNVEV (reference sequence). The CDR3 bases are TGTGCCAGCAGTTTGGGAGGGCCTAGCACAGATACGCAGTATTTT. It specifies CASSLGGPSTDTQYF.

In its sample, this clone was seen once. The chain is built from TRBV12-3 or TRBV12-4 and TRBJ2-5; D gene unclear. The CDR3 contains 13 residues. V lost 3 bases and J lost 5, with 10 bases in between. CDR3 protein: CASSLSTWETQYF. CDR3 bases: TGTGCCAGCAGTTTGAGCACTTGGGAGACCCAGTACTTC.

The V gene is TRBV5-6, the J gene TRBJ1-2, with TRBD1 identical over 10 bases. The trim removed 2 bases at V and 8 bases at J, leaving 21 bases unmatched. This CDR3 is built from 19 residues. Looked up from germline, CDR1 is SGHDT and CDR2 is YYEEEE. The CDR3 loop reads CASSFDRNYRDRGEEGYTF. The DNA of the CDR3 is TGTGCCAGCAGCTTTGACCGGAATTACCGGGACAGGGGAGAGGAAGGCTACACCTTC.

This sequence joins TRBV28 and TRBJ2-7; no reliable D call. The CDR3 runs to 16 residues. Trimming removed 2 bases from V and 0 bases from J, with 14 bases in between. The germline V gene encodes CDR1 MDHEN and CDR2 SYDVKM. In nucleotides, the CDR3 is TGTGCCAGCAGTTTAGCCCTCGCAATTACCTCCTACGAGCAGTACTTC. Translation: CASSLALAITSYEQYF.

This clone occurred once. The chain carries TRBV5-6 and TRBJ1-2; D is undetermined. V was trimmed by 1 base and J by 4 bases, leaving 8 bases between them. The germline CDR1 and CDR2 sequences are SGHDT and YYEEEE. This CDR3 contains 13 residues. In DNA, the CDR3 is TGTGCCAGCAGCTTGTCAGAAACCTATGGCTACACCTTC. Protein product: CASSLSETYGYTF.

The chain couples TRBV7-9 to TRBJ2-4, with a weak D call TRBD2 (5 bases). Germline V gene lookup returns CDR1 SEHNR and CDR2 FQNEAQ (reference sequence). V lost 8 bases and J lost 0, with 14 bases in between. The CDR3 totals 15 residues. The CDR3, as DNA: TGTGCCAGCGGGTCCGGAGGTAAAGCCAAAAACATTCAGTACTTC. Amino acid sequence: CASGSGGKAKNIQYF.

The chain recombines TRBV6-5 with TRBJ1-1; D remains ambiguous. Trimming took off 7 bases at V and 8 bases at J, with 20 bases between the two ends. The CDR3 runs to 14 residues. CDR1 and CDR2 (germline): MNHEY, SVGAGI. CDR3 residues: CASTRRSGDREAFF. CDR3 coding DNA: TGTGCCAGCACCAGGCGCTCCGGAGACCGGGAAGCTTTCTTT.

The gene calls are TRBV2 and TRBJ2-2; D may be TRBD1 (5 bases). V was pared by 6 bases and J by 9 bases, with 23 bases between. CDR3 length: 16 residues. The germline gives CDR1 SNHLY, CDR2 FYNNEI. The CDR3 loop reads CASSKTQAAGSRELFF. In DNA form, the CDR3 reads TGTGCCAGCAGCAAAACGCAGGCCGCAGGGTCCCGGGAGCTGTTTTTT.

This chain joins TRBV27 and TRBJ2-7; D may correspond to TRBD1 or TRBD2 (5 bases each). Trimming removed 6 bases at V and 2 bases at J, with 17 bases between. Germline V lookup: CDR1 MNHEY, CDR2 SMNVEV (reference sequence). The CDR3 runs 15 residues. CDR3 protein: CASRDLRDGAYEQYF. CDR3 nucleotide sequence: TGTGCCAGCAGAGACCTTAGGGACGGCGCCTACGAGCAGTACTTC.

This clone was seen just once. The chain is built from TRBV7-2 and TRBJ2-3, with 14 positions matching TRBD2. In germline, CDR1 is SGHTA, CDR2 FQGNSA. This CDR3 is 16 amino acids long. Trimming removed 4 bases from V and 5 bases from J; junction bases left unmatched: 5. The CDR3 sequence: CASSSTSGGAGDTQYF. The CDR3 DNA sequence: TGTGCCAGCAGCTCGACTAGCGGGGGGGCAGGAGATACGCAGTATTTT.

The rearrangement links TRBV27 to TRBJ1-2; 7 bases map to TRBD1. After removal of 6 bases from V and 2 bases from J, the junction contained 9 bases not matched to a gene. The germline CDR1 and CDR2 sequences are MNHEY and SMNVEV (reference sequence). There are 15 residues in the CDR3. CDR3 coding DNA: TGTGCCAGCAGCTACTCAGGGGGGATCAACTATGGCTACACCTTC. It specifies CASSYSGGINYGYTF.